The 27 T cell receptor beta chains presented below share a single source sample, sequenced in a study of blood T cell repertoires in COVID-19. Only in-frame clones appear in the TCRdb table, and some are missing; sequencing was by immunoSEQ multiplex PCR. The table lists hundreds of thousands of clones, just under 85% of them singletons. Material: peripheral blood. Source of these receptors: an elderly man with acute or convalescent COVID-19.

This chain connects TRBV3-1 (or the pseudogene TRBV3-2) to TRBJ1-1, with 7 bases lining up with TRBD1. Germline CDR1 reads LGHDT; CDR2 reads YNNKEL (reference sequence). This CDR3 is built from 14 residues. The V segment lost 4 bases and the J segment 7 bases; nucleotides outside the gene matches: 9. The CDR3 coding sequence is TGTGCCAGCAGCCCCAGACAGGGATTCGTTGAAGCTTTCTTT. Protein sequence: CASSPRQGFVEAFF.

This rearrangement joins TRBV5-6 to TRBJ1-4; maybe TRBD1 (6 bases). The length of the CDR3 is 14 residues. Germline V gene lookup returns CDR1 SGHDT and CDR2 YYEEEE. V dropped 5 bases and J dropped 7 bases, with 15 bases sitting between them. CDR3 bases: TGTGCCAGCAGATTACAGGGTCCGAGTGAAAAACTGTTTTTT. This gives the protein CASRLQGPSEKLFF.

V usage is TRBV7-9 and J usage is TRBJ2-2; 7 bases align to TRBD1. Trimming cost V 3 bases and J 6 bases; bases outside gene matches: 7. Per the germline V gene, CDR1 is SEHNR and CDR2 is FQNEAQ (reference sequence). The CDR3 runs to 15 residues. The CDR3 DNA sequence: TGTGCCAGCAGCTTTACCCTAGGACAGGCCGGGGAGCTGTTTTTT. It translates to CASSFTLGQAGELFF.

The chain is built from TRBV9 and TRBJ1-1; D call uncertain. The CDR3 contains 14 residues. Trimming took 0 bases from V and 1 from J, leaving 7 bases between them. The germline CDR1 and CDR2 sequences are SGDLS and YYNGEE. CDR3 in amino acids: CASSVAQSNTEAFF. The CDR3 bases are TGTGCCAGCAGCGTAGCACAGTCGAACACTGAAGCTTTCTTT.

This clone was observed a few times. The chain has TRBV20-1 and TRBJ2-7; 8 bases align to TRBD2. V dropped 3 bases and J dropped 5; count of bases not matched to a gene: 12. The CDR3 length is 15 residues. Germline values: CDR1 DFQATT, CDR2 SNEGSKA (reference sequence). The CDR3 protein is CSASYSGLVDNEQYF. The CDR3 region has the DNA TGCAGTGCTAGTTACTCGGGACTAGTCGACAACGAGCAGTACTTC.

The V call is TRBV7-9, the J call TRBJ2-2; unclear D gene. V gave up 3 bases and J gave up 5 bases, with 4 bases separating them. This CDR3 is built from 12 residues. CDR1 and CDR2 (germline): SEHNR, FQNEAQ (reference sequence). The CDR3 region has the DNA TGTGCCAGCAGCTTTAGAACCGGGGAGCTGTTTTTT. It yields the protein CASSFRTGELFF.

The chain combines TRBV2 with TRBJ2-2, with TRBD2 matching over 10 bases. V shed 6 bases, J shed 7 bases, and the junction held 11 bases outside the gene matches. CDR1 and CDR2 from the germline V gene are SNHLY and FYNNEI. The CDR3 sequence is 16 residues long. CDR3 sequence reads: CASRRLAGGGNGELFF. Here the CDR3 DNA reads TGTGCCAGCAGACGACTAGCGGGCGGGGGGAACGGGGAGCTGTTTTTT.

V and J are TRBV5-1 and TRBJ1-1; D call uncertain. Trimming took 0 bases from V and 4 from J, leaving 10 bases between them. The germline CDR1 and CDR2 sequences are SGHRS and YFSETQ. CDR3 length: 14 residues. The CDR3 sequence: CASSLAGRSTEAFF. CDR3 nucleotides: TGCGCCAGCAGCTTGGCCGGAAGGAGCACTGAAGCTTTCTTT. Together with reference TRBV5-1 and TRBJ1-1, the CDR3 gives the full variable domain: KAGVTQTPRYLIKTRGQQVTLSCSPISGHRSVSWYQQTPGQGLQFLFEYFSETQRNKGNFPGRFSGRQFSNSRSEMNVSTLELGDSALYLCASSLAGRSTEAFFGQGTRLTVV.

The CDR3 sequence is CASSLGQGEFSPLHF. CDR3 bases: TGTGCCAGCAGTTTGGGACAGGGGGAATTTTCACCCCTCCACTTT. The gene calls are TRBV7-9 and TRBJ1-6; TRBD1 matches 11 bases. The junction had 7 bases not matched to a gene; V was cut back by 6 bases and J by 9 bases. Per germline, CDR1 SEHNR and CDR2 FQNEAQ (reference sequence). There are 15 residues in the CDR3.

The V gene is TRBV29-1, the J gene TRBJ1-2; D not resolved. Germline values: CDR1 SQVTM, CDR2 ANQGSEA. This CDR3 is 13 amino acids long. Trimming removed 5 bases at V and 7 bases at J, with 17 bases between. CDR3 residues: CSVLGGPMGGYTF. CDR3 nucleotides: TGCAGCGTTTTAGGCGGTCCTATGGGTGGCTACACCTTC.

The CDR3 here is CASSPTSGRDEQYF. The CDR3 nucleotides are TGTGCCAGCAGTCCGACTAGCGGGAGAGACGAGCAGTACTTC. The rearrangement links TRBV3-1 (or the pseudogene TRBV3-2) to TRBJ2-7; 12 nucleotides line up with TRBD2. The junction had 5 bases not matched to a gene; V was cut back by 6 bases and J by 5 bases. The CDR3 loop spans 14 amino acids. Germline V lookup: CDR1 LGHDT, CDR2 YNNKEL (reference sequence).

This clone was picked up one time. The chain recombines TRBV5-1 with TRBJ2-5, with D unresolved. Deletions cut 1 base from V and 5 bases from J, with 9 bases between. Germline CDR1 reads SGHRS; CDR2 reads YFSETQ. CDR3 length equals 13 residues. CDR3 DNA: TGCGCCAGCAGCTTGAAATCACAGGAGACCCAGTACTTC. It codes for CASSLKSQETQYF.

This clone was observed a handful of times. The chain couples TRBV19 to TRBJ1-5, with D perhaps TRBD1 (6 bases). The CDR3 spans 16 residues. Germline values: CDR1 LNHDA, CDR2 SQIVND (reference sequence). The germline V and J ends were trimmed by 1 base and 4 bases, with 14 bases remaining between them. Here the CDR3 reads CASSIVSGALNQPQHF. The CDR3 DNA follows: TGTGCCAGTAGTATAGTTTCAGGGGCGCTTAATCAGCCCCAGCATTTT.

This clone was recorded many times. This chain uses TRBV19 with TRBJ1-2; D uncertain. V lost 11 bases, J lost 2 bases, and 6 bases lay in between. The CDR3 runs to 10 residues. The V gene's germline CDR1 is LNHDA and CDR2 SQIVND (reference sequence). CDR3 in amino acids: CASRNYGYTF. CDR3 DNA: TGTGCCTCTCGGAACTATGGCTACACCTTC.

This chain joins TRBV7-3 and TRBJ2-1; D possibly corresponds to TRBD2 (6 bases). The germline V gene encodes CDR1 SGHTA and CDR2 FQGTGA. V was trimmed by 5 bases and J by 9 bases, leaving 8 bases between them. This CDR3 spans 11 amino acids. CDR3 protein: CASSPGGEQFF. In nucleotides, the CDR3 is TGTGCCAGCAGCCCCGGGGGTGAGCAGTTCTTC. Together with reference TRBV7-3 and TRBJ2-1, the CDR3 gives the full variable domain: GAGVSQTPSNKVTEKGKYVELRCDPISGHTALYWYRQSLGQGPEFLIYFQGTGAADDSGLPNDRFFAVRPEGSVSTLKIQRTERGDSAVYLCASSPGGEQFFGPGTRLTVL.

This chain connects TRBV30 to TRBJ2-7; 9 bases line up with TRBD1. CDR1 and CDR2 from the germline V gene are GTSNPN and SVGIG (reference sequence). Unmatched junction bases numbered 14, after V lost 3 bases and J lost 2 bases. The CDR3 runs to 17 residues. For the CDR3, the DNA is TGTGCCTGGAGCCCATCACGGACAGGGGTTTCTACCTACGAGCAGTACTTC. Its translation is CAWSPSRTGVSTYEQYF.

The chain is built from TRBV4-1 and TRBJ1-4; a weak D match, TRBD1 (5 bases). Trimming cost V 4 bases and J 8 bases, with 17 bases left between them. Looked up from germline, CDR1 is MGHRA and CDR2 is YSYEKL. This CDR3 has 15 amino acids. CDR3 residues: CASSLLMGGNEKLFF. CDR3 in DNA: TGCGCCAGCAGCCTCTTGATGGGGGGGAACGAAAAACTGTTTTTT.

The chain employs TRBV4-1 and TRBJ2-2; D is unclear. V dropped 4 bases and J dropped 0 bases, with 15 bases sitting between them. Per the germline V gene, CDR1 is MGHRA and CDR2 is YSYEKL. CDR3 size: 17 residues. The DNA of the CDR3 is TGCGCCAGCAGCCGCCCAGACGGCAGGACGAACACCGGGGAGCTGTTTTTT. Translating gives CASSRPDGRTNTGELFF.

This clone turned up a few times. The chain employs TRBV7-8 and TRBJ2-3; D is unclear. This CDR3 has 13 amino acids. V lost 0 bases and J 6 bases, leaving 7 bases between the germline ends. Per the germline V gene, CDR1 is SGHVS and CDR2 is FQNEAQ. CDR3 protein: CASSLAAADTQYF. The CDR3 region has the DNA TGTGCCAGCAGCTTAGCGGCGGCGGATACGCAGTATTTT.

The V call is TRBV25-1, the J call TRBJ2-7; D is perhaps TRBD1 (5 bases). Germline CDR1 reads MGHDK; CDR2 reads SYGVNS. Trimming shortened V by 1 base and J by 0 bases, and 7 bases separated the two germline ends. This CDR3 region has 14 residues. The CDR3 DNA sequence: TGTGCCAGCAGTGAATCTGGGGCCTCCTACGAGCAGTACTTC. Translating it yields CASSESGASYEQYF.

This chain joins TRBV9 and TRBJ1-1; 8 nucleotides agree with TRBD1. The germline gives CDR1 SGDLS, CDR2 YYNGEE. The CDR3 extends over 15 amino acids. J was trimmed by 1 base and V by 4 bases; bases with no gene match: 6. The CDR3 loop reads CASSTQGQGNTEAFF. CDR3 in DNA: TGTGCCAGCAGCACGCAAGGACAGGGGAACACTGAAGCTTTCTTT.

The rearrangement joins TRBV28 to TRBJ2-2; 7 nucleotides line up with TRBD1. CDR1 is MDHEN, CDR2 SYDVKM, per germline. This CDR3 comprises 15 residues. The V and J ends lost 7 bases and 2 bases, in that order; junction bases with no gene match: 7. CDR3 sequence reads: CASNSQGINTGELFF. In DNA, the CDR3 is TGTGCCAGCAACTCACAGGGGATCAACACCGGGGAGCTGTTTTTT.

The V call is TRBV10-3, the J call TRBJ1-1, with 8 bases lining up with TRBD1. With 2 bases clipped from V and 4 bases from J, the junction kept 9 bases outside the gene matches. The germline V gene has CDR1 ENHRY and CDR2 SYGVKD. This CDR3 has 16 residues. The CDR3, as DNA: TGTGCCATCAGTGAGGCCCCGACAGGGGTGGCCACTGAAGCTTTCTTT. Protein sequence: CAISEAPTGVATEAFF.

CDR3 DNA sequence: TGTGCCATAGCGGCGGGGTGGAACGAGCAGTACTTC. It translates to CAIAAGWNEQYF. The genes are TRBV6-5 and TRBJ2-7, with D possibly TRBD2 on 6 matching bases. The V gene lost 10 bases and the J gene lost 5 bases, with 15 bases spanning the gap. Germline loops: CDR1 MNHEY, CDR2 SVGAGI. This CDR3 is built from 12 residues.

This chain connects TRBV5-1 to TRBJ2-1; 12 nucleotides agree with TRBD1. The J segment lost 0 bases and the V segment lost 4 bases, leaving 11 bases of the junction unmatched. This CDR3 has 19 residues. Germline lookup yields CDR1 SGHRS and CDR2 YFSETQ. CDR3 nucleotides: TGCGCCAGCAGCGGAGGGACAGGGGGCTATCAAAGCTCCTACAATGAGCAGTTCTTC. Translating it yields CASSGGTGGYQSSYNEQFF.

The chain combines TRBV29-1 with TRBJ2-4, with D tentatively TRBD1 (5 bases). CDR1 and CDR2 from the germline V gene are SQVTM and ANQGSEA. This CDR3 spans 12 amino acids. CDR3 residues: CSSRAADNIQYF. The CDR3 DNA follows: TGCAGTTCCAGGGCCGCCGATAACATTCAGTACTTC. Full variable domain (outside the CDR3, taken from reference TRBV29-1 and TRBJ2-4): SAVISQKPSRDICQRGTSLTIQCQVDSQVTMMFWYRQQPGQSLTLIATANQGSEATYESGFVIDKFPISRPNLTFSTLTVSNMSPEDSSIYLCSSRAADNIQYFGAGTRLSVL.

J is TRBJ2-3 and V is TRBV6-1, with D unresolved. The CDR3 length is 13 residues. V lost 0 bases and J lost 8, with 9 bases in between. Germline CDR1 MNHNS, CDR2 SASEGT. CDR3 in amino acids: CASSEASPGTQYF. CDR3 in DNA: TGTGCCAGCAGTGAAGCAAGTCCGGGTACGCAGTATTTT.